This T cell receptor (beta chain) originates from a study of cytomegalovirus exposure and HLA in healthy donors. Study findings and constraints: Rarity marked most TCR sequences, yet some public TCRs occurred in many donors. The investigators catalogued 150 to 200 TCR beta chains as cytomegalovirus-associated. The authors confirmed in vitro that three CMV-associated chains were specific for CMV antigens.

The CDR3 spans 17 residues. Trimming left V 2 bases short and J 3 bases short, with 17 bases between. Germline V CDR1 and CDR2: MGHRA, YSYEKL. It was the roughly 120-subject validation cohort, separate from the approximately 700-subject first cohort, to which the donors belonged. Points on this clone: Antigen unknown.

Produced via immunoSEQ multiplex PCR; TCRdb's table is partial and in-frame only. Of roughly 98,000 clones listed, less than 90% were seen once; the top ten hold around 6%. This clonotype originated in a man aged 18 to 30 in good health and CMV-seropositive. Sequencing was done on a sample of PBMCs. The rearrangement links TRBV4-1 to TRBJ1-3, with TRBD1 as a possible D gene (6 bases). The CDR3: CASSQLGQGMFGNTIYF. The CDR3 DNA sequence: TGCGCCAGCAGCCAACTTGGGCAGGGGATGTTTGGAAACACCATATATTTT.